A selection of T cell receptor beta chains follows, all from one sample in a study of human T cells and chemical hapten exposure. Using its own MiXCR run on the RACE reads, TCRdb lists one record per CDR3 protein. In the table there are approximately 370,000 distinct CDR3 sequences, approximately 5% of which are singletons. Sequenced material: whole blood, taken in connection with sensitization to the hapten diphenylcyclopropenone (DPC). These TCRs come from a woman aged 18-30 years with alopecia areata. Some clones in this sample may be carry-over from other donors' samples. The conserved cysteine and the conserved F or W are not part of the CDR3 here. The order of the fields is CDR3 protein, clone size, J gene, V gene. Not all rows give a size; the values are once, few, many and, for expanded clones, a class.

CDR3aa: SARDGRQGQLETYGYT
abundance: NA
j_gene: TRBJ1-2
v_gene: TRBV20-1

CDR3aa: ASSLEGGNYGYT
abundance: few
j_gene: TRBJ1-2
v_gene: TRBV5-1

CDR3aa: ASTTWRGANNEQF
abundance: NA
j_gene: TRBJ2-1
v_gene: TRBV6-1

CDR3aa: ASSLAAIETQY
abundance: NA
j_gene: TRBJ2-5
v_gene: TRBV5-4

CDR3aa: ASSRDSQNYGYT
abundance: NA
j_gene: TRBJ1-2
v_gene: TRBV5-1

CDR3aa: ATLGLADERVETQY
abundance: many
j_gene: TRBJ2-5
v_gene: TRBV10-3

CDR3aa: ASSQLWTGGGNTIY
abundance: many
j_gene: TRBJ1-3
v_gene: TRBV3-1

CDR3aa: ASSPTGQDNQPQH
abundance: many
j_gene: TRBJ1-5
v_gene: TRBV28

CDR3aa: ASSETRTNTGELF
abundance: many
j_gene: TRBJ2-2
v_gene: TRBV7-2

CDR3aa: ASSAHDRGGGTEAF
abundance: few
j_gene: TRBJ1-1
v_gene: TRBV6-1

CDR3aa: SVRRQGEEKLF
abundance: many
j_gene: TRBJ1-4
v_gene: TRBV29-1

CDR3aa: ASHGDRGGNQPQH
abundance: NA
j_gene: TRBJ1-5
v_gene: TRBV6-1

CDR3aa: ATSRDTLAGETQY
abundance: NA
j_gene: TRBJ2-5
v_gene: TRBV15

CDR3aa: ASIPQVGQDYGYT
abundance: few
j_gene: TRBJ1-2
v_gene: TRBV12-3/TRBV12-4

CDR3aa: ASSSGQISNQPQH
abundance: many
j_gene: TRBJ1-5
v_gene: TRBV28

CDR3aa: ASSQDVGGARSNQPQH
abundance: many
j_gene: TRBJ1-5
v_gene: TRBV4-2

CDR3aa: ASSVGRGNLNYNEQF
abundance: NA
j_gene: TRBJ2-1
v_gene: TRBV9

CDR3aa: ASTDSYNEQF
abundance: few
j_gene: TRBJ2-1
v_gene: TRBV12-3/TRBV12-4

CDR3aa: AISEGDPTNGDTQY
abundance: NA
j_gene: TRBJ2-3
v_gene: TRBV10-3

CDR3aa: ASSLEGATHEQY
abundance: few
j_gene: TRBJ2-7
v_gene: TRBV7-2

CDR3aa: ASSFVRTEAF
abundance: few
j_gene: TRBJ1-1
v_gene: TRBV12-3/TRBV12-4

CDR3aa: ASSEDSRTEAF
abundance: few
j_gene: TRBJ1-1
v_gene: TRBV11-2

CDR3aa: AISEAGGRTDTQY
abundance: many
j_gene: TRBJ2-3
v_gene: TRBV10-3

CDR3aa: ASSTGTGGRTEAF
abundance: many
j_gene: TRBJ1-1
v_gene: TRBV5-5

CDR3aa: ASSQVGGRLDNSPLH
abundance: many
j_gene: TRBJ1-6
v_gene: TRBV4-1

CDR3aa: ASSPEPSTDTQY
abundance: NA
j_gene: TRBJ2-3
v_gene: TRBV18

CDR3aa: ASSLLSGASYEQY
abundance: many
j_gene: TRBJ2-7
v_gene: TRBV28

CDR3aa: ASRGTALYGYT
abundance: few
j_gene: TRBJ1-2
v_gene: TRBV6-6

CDR3aa: ASSPPFDRANYGYT
abundance: few
j_gene: TRBJ1-2
v_gene: TRBV18

CDR3aa: ASSQLGPSGNTIY
abundance: NA
j_gene: TRBJ1-3
v_gene: TRBV4-3

CDR3aa: ASRPGGASGYNEQF
abundance: NA
j_gene: TRBJ2-1
v_gene: TRBV28

CDR3aa: ASSSPHGSDTQY
abundance: many
j_gene: TRBJ2-3
v_gene: TRBV28

CDR3aa: SARDFGTGLRDTQY
abundance: many
j_gene: TRBJ2-3
v_gene: TRBV20-1

CDR3aa: ASSPSLTGGYGYT
abundance: many
j_gene: TRBJ1-2
v_gene: TRBV12-3/TRBV12-4

CDR3aa: AIRPQGVGTYNEQF
abundance: many
j_gene: TRBJ2-1
v_gene: TRBV10-3

CDR3aa: ASRLAGDNEQF
abundance: few
j_gene: TRBJ2-1
v_gene: TRBV4-2

CDR3aa: ASTRQERGGTDTQY
abundance: many
j_gene: TRBJ2-3
v_gene: TRBV6-6

CDR3aa: ASSLDGQNSPLH
abundance: NA
j_gene: TRBJ1-6
v_gene: TRBV5-1

CDR3aa: ASSFGAF
abundance: many
j_gene: TRBJ1-1
v_gene: TRBV5-1

CDR3aa: ASSLSIPGDRSYNEQF
abundance: many
j_gene: TRBJ2-1
v_gene: TRBV27

CDR3aa: ASSRGPSQPQH
abundance: NA
j_gene: TRBJ1-5
v_gene: TRBV7-3

CDR3aa: ASSQEQGLREQY
abundance: many
j_gene: TRBJ2-7
v_gene: TRBV4-3

CDR3aa: ATSDFKKDYGYT
abundance: many
j_gene: TRBJ1-2
v_gene: TRBV24-1

CDR3aa: ASSLVGGQGVFTDTQY
abundance: NA
j_gene: TRBJ2-3
v_gene: TRBV7-6

CDR3aa: SARRKAQGGLMKNCF
abundance: few
j_gene: TRBJ1-4
v_gene: TRBV20-1

CDR3aa: ASSPRPPDTQY
abundance: NA
j_gene: TRBJ2-3
v_gene: TRBV9

CDR3aa: ASSHGRGGLERTQY
abundance: NA
j_gene: TRBJ2-5
v_gene: TRBV4-1

CDR3aa: ASSQTGANEKLF
abundance: many
j_gene: TRBJ1-4
v_gene: TRBV4-1

CDR3aa: ASKRSSYNSPLH
abundance: many
j_gene: TRBJ1-6
v_gene: TRBV6-6

CDR3aa: ATSGSGLMNNSPLH
abundance: few
j_gene: TRBJ1-6
v_gene: TRBV4-1

CDR3aa: ASGLAAGPRGEQF
abundance: NA
j_gene: TRBJ2-1
v_gene: TRBV12-5